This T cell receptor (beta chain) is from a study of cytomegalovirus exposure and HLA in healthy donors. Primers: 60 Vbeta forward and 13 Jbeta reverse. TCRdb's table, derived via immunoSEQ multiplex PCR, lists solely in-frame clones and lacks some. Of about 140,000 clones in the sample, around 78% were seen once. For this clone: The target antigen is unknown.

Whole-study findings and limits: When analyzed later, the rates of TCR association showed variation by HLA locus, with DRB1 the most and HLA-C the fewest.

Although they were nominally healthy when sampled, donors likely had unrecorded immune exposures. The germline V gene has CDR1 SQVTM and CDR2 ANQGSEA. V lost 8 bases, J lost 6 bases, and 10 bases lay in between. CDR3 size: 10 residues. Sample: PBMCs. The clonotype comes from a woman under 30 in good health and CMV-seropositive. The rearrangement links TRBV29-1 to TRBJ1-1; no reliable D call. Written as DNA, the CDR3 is TGCAGCTACGCCCGGGCTGAAGCTTTCTTT. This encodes CSYARAEAFF.